This T cell receptor beta chain was observed in a study of blood T cell repertoires in COVID-19. Study-level background: The United States, Italy and Spain provided the acute and convalescent COVID-19 samples.

The CDR3 has 15 residues. Germline V CDR1 and CDR2: GTSNPN, SVGIG (reference sequence). The ends lost 4 bases at V and 6 bases at J; junction bases unmatched: 13. Many counts were recorded for this clone. Profiled with immunoSEQ multiplex PCR; TCRdb holds only in-frame clones, not every one. The sample includes around 160,000 clones, roughly 86% seen only once; the top ten take around 0.99%. The sequenced sample consisted of peripheral blood. J is TRBJ1-2 and V is TRBV30, with 8 bases matching TRBD1. This clonotype was obtained from a man aged 18 to 30 with acute or convalescent COVID-19. The CDR3 spells CAWIPDRGKGDGYTF. The CDR3 region has the DNA TGTGCCTGGATCCCCGACAGGGGCAAGGGGGATGGCTACACCTTC.